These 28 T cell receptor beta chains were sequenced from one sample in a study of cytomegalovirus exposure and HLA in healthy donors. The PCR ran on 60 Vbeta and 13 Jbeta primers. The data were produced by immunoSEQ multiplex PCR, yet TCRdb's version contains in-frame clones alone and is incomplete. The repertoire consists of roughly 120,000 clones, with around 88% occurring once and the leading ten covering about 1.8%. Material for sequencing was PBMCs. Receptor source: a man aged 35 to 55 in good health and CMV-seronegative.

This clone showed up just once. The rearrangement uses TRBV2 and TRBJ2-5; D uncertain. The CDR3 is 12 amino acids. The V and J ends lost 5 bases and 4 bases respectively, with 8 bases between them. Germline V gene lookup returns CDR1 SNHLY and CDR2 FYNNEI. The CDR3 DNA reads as TGTGCCAGCAGTAGTTTGAGAGAGACCCAGTACTTC. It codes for CASSSLRETQYF. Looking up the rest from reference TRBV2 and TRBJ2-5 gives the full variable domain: EPEVTQTPSHQVTQMGQEVILRCVPISNHLYFYWYRQILGQKVEFLVSFYNNEISEKSEIFDDQFSVERPDGSNFTLKIRSTKLEDSAMYFCASSSLRETQYFGPGTRLLVL.

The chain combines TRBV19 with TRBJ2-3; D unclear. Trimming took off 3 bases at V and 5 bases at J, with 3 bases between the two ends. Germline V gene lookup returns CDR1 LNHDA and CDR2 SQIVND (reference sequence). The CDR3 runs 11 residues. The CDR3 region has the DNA TGTGCCAGTAGTATCGGAGATACGCAGTATTTT. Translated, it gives CASSIGDTQYF.

CDR3 sequence reads: CASSLRLAGATDTQYF. The DNA for the CDR3 is TGCGCCAGCAGCTTAAGACTAGCGGGGGCCACAGATACGCAGTATTTT. The chain is built from TRBV5-1 and TRBJ2-3; 12 nucleotides match TRBD2. V was clipped by 2 bases and J by 2 bases; unmatched bases: 3. Germline V gene data show CDR1 as SGHRS and CDR2 as YFSETQ. The CDR3 sequence is 16 residues long.

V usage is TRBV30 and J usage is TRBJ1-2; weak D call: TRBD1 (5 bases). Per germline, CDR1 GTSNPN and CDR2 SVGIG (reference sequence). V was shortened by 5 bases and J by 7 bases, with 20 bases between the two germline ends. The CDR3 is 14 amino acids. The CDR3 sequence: CAWDRDSVTGGYTF. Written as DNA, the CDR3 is TGTGCCTGGGACCGGGACTCAGTAACTGGTGGCTACACCTTC.

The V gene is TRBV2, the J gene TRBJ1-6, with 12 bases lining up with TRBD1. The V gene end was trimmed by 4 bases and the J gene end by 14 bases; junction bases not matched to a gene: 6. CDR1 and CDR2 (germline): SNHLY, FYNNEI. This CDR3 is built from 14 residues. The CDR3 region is CASSAGTGGWALHF. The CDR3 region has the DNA TGTGCCAGCAGTGCCGGGACAGGGGGCTGGGCCCTCCACTTT. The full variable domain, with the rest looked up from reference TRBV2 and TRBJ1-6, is EPEVTQTPSHQVTQMGQEVILRCVPISNHLYFYWYRQILGQKVEFLVSFYNNEISEKSEIFDDQFSVERPDGSNFTLKIRSTKLEDSAMYFCASSAGTGGWALHFGNGTRLTVT.

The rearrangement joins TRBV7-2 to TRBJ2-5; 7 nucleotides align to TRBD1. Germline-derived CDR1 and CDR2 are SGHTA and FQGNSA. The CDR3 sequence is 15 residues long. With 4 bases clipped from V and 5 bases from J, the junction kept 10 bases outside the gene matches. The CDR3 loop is CASSSDREGWETQYF. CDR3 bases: TGTGCCAGCAGCTCCGACAGGGAAGGTTGGGAGACCCAGTACTTC. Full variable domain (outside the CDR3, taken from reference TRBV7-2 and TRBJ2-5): GAGVSQSPSNKVTEKGKDVELRCDPISGHTALYWYRQSLGQGLEFLIYFQGNSAPDKSGLPSDRFSAERTGGSVSTLTIQRTQQEDSAVYLCASSSDREGWETQYFGPGTRLLVL.

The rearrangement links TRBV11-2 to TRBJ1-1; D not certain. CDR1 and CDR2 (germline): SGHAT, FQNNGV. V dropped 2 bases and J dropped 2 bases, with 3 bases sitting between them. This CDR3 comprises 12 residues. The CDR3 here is CASSLSNTEAFF. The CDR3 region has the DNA TGTGCCAGCAGCTTATCTAACACTGAAGCTTTCTTT. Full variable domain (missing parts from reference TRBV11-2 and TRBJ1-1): EAGVAQSPRYKIIEKRQSVAFWCNPISGHATLYWYQQILGQGPKLLIQFQNNGVVDDSQLPKDRFSAERLKGVDSTLKIQPAKLEDSAVYLCASSLSNTEAFFGQGTRLTVV.

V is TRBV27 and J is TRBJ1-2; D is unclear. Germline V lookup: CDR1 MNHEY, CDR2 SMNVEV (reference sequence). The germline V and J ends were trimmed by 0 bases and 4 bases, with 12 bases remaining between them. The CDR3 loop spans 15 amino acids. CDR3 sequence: CASSLSKAASYGYTF. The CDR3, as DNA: TGTGCCAGCAGTTTATCGAAGGCAGCTAGCTATGGCTACACCTTC.

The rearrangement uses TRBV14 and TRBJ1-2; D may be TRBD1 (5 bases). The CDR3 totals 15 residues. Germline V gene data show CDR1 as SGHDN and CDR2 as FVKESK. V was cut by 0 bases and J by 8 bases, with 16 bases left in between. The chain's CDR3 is CASSQELQGRRGYTF. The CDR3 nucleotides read TGTGCCAGCAGCCAAGAACTGCAGGGCCGGCGGGGCTACACCTTC.

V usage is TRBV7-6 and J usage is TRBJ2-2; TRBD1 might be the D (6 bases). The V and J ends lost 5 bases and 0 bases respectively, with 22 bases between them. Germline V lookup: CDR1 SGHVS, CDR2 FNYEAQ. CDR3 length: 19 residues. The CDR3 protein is CASSRPTDLQGANTGELFF. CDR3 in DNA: TGTGCCAGCAGCCGGCCTACTGATCTACAGGGAGCGAACACCGGGGAGCTGTTTTTT.

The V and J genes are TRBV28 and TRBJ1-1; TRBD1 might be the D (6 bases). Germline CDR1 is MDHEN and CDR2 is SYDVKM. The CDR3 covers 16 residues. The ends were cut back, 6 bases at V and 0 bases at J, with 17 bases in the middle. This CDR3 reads CASSPTGWQMNTEAFF. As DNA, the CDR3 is TGTGCCAGCAGCCCTACAGGGTGGCAGATGAACACTGAAGCTTTCTTT.

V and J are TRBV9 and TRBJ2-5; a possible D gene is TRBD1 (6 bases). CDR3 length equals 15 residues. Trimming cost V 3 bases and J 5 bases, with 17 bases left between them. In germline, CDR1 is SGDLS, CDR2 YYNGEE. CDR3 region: CASSGPARGLETQYF. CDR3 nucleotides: TGTGCCAGCAGCGGTCCAGCCAGGGGTTTGGAGACCCAGTACTTC.

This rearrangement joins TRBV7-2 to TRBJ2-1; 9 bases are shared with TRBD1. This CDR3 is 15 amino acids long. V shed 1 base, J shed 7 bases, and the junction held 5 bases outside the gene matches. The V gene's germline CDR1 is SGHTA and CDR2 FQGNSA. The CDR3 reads CASSLETGGWNEQFF. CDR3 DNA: TGTGCCAGCAGCTTAGAAACAGGGGGCTGGAATGAGCAGTTCTTC.

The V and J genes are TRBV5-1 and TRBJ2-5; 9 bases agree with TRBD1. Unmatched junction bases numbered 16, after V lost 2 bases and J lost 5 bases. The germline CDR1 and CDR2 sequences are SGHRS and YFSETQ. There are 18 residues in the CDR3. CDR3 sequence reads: CASSLKFKSTGGRETQYF. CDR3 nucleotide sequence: TGCGCCAGCAGCTTAAAATTTAAATCAACAGGGGGCCGGGAGACCCAGTACTTC.

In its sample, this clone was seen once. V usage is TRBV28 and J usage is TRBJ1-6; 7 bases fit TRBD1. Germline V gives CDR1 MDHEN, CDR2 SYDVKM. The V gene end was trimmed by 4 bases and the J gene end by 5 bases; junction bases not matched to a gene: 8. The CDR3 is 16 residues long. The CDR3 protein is CASSSPDRWDNSPLHF. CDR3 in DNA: TGTGCCAGCAGTTCTCCGGACAGGTGGGATAATTCACCCCTCCACTTT. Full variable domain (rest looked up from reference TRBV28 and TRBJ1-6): DVKVTQSSRYLVKRTGEKVFLECVQDMDHENMFWYRQDPGLGLRLIYFSYDVKMKEKGDIPEGYSVSREKKERFSLILESASTNQTSMYLCASSSPDRWDNSPLHFGNGTRLTVT.

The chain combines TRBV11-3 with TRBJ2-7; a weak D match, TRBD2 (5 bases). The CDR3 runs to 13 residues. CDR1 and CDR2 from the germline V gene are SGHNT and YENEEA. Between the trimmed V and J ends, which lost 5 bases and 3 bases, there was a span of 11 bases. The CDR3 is CASSQTADYEQYF. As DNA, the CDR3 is TGTGCCAGCAGCCAAACAGCGGACTACGAGCAGTACTTC.

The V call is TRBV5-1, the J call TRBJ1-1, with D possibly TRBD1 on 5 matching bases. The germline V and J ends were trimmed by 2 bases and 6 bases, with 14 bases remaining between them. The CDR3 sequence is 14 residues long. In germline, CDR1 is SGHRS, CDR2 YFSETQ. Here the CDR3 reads CASSLKGVEAEAFF. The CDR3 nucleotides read TGCGCCAGCAGCTTAAAAGGGGTTGAGGCTGAAGCTTTCTTT.

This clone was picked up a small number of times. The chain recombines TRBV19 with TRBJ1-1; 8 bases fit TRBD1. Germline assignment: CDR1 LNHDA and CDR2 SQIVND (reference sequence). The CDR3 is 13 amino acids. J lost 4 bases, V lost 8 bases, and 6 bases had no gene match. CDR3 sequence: CASSRGPSTEAFF. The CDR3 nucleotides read TGTGCCAGTTCCAGGGGGCCGAGCACTGAAGCTTTCTTT.

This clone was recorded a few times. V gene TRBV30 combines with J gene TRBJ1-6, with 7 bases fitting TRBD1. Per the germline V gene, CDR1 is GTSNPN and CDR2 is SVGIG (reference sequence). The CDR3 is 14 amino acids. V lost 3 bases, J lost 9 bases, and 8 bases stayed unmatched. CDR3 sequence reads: CAWRYRGAGSPLHF. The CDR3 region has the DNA TGTGCCTGGAGGTACAGGGGCGCGGGTTCACCCCTCCACTTT.

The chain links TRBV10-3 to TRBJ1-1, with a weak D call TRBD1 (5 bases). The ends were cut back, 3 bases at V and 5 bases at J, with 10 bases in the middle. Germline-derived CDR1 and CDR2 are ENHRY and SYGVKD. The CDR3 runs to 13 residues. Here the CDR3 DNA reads TGTGCCATCAGTGAAATGGGGGGGACTGAAGCTTTCTTT. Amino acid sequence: CAISEMGGTEAFF.

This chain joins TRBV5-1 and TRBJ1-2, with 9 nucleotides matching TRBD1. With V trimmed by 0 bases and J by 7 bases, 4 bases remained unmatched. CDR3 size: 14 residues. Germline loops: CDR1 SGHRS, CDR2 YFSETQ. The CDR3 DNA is TGCGCCAGCAGCTTGGACAGGGGGCGGAGTGGCTACACCTTC. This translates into CASSLDRGRSGYTF.

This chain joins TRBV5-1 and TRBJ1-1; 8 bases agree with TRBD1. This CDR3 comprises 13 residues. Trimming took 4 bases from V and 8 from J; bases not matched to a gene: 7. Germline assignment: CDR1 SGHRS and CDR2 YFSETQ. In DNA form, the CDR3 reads TGCGCCAGCAGCGAGGACAGGGCGTCGGAAGCTTTCTTT. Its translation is CASSEDRASEAFF.

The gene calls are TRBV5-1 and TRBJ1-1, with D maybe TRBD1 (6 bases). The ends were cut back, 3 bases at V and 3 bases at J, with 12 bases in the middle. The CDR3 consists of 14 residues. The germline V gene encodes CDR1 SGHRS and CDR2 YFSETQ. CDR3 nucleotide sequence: TGCGCCAGCAGCTCTGGACAGTTGGACACTGAAGCTTTCTTT. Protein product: CASSSGQLDTEAFF.

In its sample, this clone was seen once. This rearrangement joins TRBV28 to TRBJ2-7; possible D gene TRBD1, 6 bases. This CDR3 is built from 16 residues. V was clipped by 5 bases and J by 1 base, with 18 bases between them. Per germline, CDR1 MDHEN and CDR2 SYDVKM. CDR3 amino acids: CASSRIQGAWSYEQYF. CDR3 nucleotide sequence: TGTGCCAGCAGTAGAATACAGGGAGCATGGTCCTACGAGCAGTACTTC.

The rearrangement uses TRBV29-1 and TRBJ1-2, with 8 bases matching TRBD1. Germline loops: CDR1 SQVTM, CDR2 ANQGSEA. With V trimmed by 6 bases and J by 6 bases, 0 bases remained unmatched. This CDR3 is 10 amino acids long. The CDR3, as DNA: TGCAGCGTGGACAGGGATGGCTACACCTTC. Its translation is CSVDRDGYTF.

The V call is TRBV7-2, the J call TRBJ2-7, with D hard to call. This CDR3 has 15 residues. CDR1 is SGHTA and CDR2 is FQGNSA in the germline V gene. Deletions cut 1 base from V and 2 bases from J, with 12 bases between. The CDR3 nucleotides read TGTGCCAGCAGCTTAGTCGGTTCCCCTCCCTACGAGCAGTACTTC. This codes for CASSLVGSPPYEQYF.

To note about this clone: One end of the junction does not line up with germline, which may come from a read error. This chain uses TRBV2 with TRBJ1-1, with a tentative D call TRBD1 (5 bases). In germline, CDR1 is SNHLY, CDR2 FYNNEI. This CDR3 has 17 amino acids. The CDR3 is CASRDLRREGMNTETFF. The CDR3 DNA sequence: TGTGCCAGCAGGGATCTGAGACGGGAGGGGATGAACACTGAAACTTTCTTT. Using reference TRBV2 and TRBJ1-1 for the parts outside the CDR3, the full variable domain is EPEVTQTPSHQVTQMGQEVILRCVPISNHLYFYWYRQILGQKVEFLVSFYNNEISEKSEIFDDQFSVERPDGSNFTLKIRSTKLEDSAMYFCASRDLRREGMNTETFFGQGTRLTVV.

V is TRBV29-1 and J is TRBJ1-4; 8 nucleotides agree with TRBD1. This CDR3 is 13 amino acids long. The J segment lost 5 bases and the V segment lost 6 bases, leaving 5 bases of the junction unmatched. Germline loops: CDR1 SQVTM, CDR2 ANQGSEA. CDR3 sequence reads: CSVPGQENEKLFF. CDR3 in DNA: TGCAGCGTGCCGGGACAGGAGAATGAAAAACTGTTTTTT. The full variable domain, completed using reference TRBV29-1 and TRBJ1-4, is SAVISQKPSRDICQRGTSLTIQCQVDSQVTMMFWYRQQPGQSLTLIATANQGSEATYESGFVIDKFPISRPNLTFSTLTVSNMSPEDSSIYLCSVPGQENEKLFFGSGTQLSVL.